This T cell receptor (beta chain) was observed in a study of blood T cell repertoires in COVID-19. Turning to the study itself: The study drew acute and convalescent COVID-19 samples from the United States, Italy and Spain. PBMCs, B-cell-depleted T cells, or T cells provided the cDNA or gDNA that made up the material.

Germline values: CDR1 KGHDR, CDR2 SFDVKD. Between the trimmed V and J ends, which lost 0 bases and 3 bases, there was a span of 7 bases. The CDR3 sequence is 14 residues long. Authors' data handling: How many nucleated cells were present was estimated from reference gene primer amplification. Clones were read by immunoSEQ multiplex PCR, and TCRdb kept only the in-frame ones, dropping some. V, J and clone size reflect that table, while D and trimming were determined from the DNA. In the table there are around 25,000 clones, roughly 89% of which are singletons. The rearrangement joins TRBV24-1 to TRBJ2-5, with D maybe TRBD2 (6 bases). This clonotype was obtained from a human donor with active COVID-19. The donor label of this sample is uncertain. Sequencing used peripheral blood. CDR3 loop: CATSDLWGEETQYF. In nucleotides, the CDR3 is TGTGCCACCAGTGATTTGTGGGGGGAAGAGACCCAGTACTTC.